The subject of this entry is one T cell receptor (beta chain). The antigen is undetermined. The junction departs from the called germline gene at one end, perhaps through a read error. Both about-4-week and about-12-week second-dose recipients were combined. The data originate from a study of T cell responses to AZD1222 COVID-19 vaccine. Study-level results: Sampled repertoires all dated from after the peak T cell response. Only six or seven AZD1222 recipients tested seropositive at baseline. Spike-specific TCR breadth and depth grew following two AZD1222 doses.

Some clones are missing from TCRdb's copy, which holds only in-frame ones; the method was immunoSEQ multiplex PCR. The table lists about 270,000 clones, about 94% of them singletons. Germline V gene data show CDR1 as MNHEY and CDR2 as SVGAGI. The CDR3 has 13 amino acids. The receptor was derived from an adult who received the AZD1222 COVID-19 vaccine. The chain recombines TRBV6-5 with TRBJ2-7; D is ambiguous. Here the sequenced sample was peripheral blood, taken 28 days after the second AZD1222 dose. CDR3 residues: CACSQNNLYEQYF. The CDR3 DNA reads as TGTGCCTGCAGCCAGAACAACTTGTACGAGCAGTACTTC.